This entry lists 5 T cell receptor beta chains sequenced from one sample in a study of cytomegalovirus exposure and HLA in healthy donors. This PCR relied on a set of 60 Vbeta primers and 13 Jbeta primers. The repertoire was sequenced with immunoSEQ multiplex PCR; TCRdb's copy has only in-frame clones and lacks some. The data hold 170,000 or so clones, with roughly 75% observed a single time. The specimen was PBMCs. The receptors were sampled from a woman between 45 and 65 years old in good health and CMV-seropositive.

The chain links TRBV2 to TRBJ2-5, with 10 bases matching TRBD1. Germline V gene lookup returns CDR1 SNHLY and CDR2 FYNNEI. The CDR3 is 16 residues long. With 1 base clipped from V and 3 bases from J, the junction kept 5 bases outside the gene matches. CDR3 residues: CASSEGGQGLKETQYF. The CDR3 nucleotides read TGTGCCAGCAGTGAAGGGGGACAGGGGTTAAAAGAGACCCAGTACTTC.

The chain employs TRBV7-3 and TRBJ2-7; D remains ambiguous. Germline CDR1 SGHTA, CDR2 FQGTGA. The V end was cut by 1 base, the J end by 5 bases, with 9 bases between. The CDR3 is 13 amino acids. The CDR3 DNA is TGTGCCAGCAGCTTAAGACCGACTGACGAGCAGTACTTC. This codes for CASSLRPTDEQYF.

J is TRBJ2-5 and V is TRBV6-6; weak D call: TRBD1 (6 bases). This CDR3 is built from 15 residues. Deletions cut 5 bases from V and 6 bases from J, with 19 bases between. Germline CDR1 MNHNY, CDR2 SVGAGI (reference sequence). The CDR3 protein is CASSAERGRGQTQYF. The CDR3, as DNA: TGTGCCAGCAGTGCCGAAAGGGGCAGGGGACAGACCCAGTACTTC.

This clone was seen a few times. The chain carries TRBV5-1 and TRBJ2-1, with D hard to call. CDR3 length: 16 amino acids. The germline CDR1 and CDR2 sequences are SGHRS and YFSETQ. V was cut by 3 bases and J by 0 bases, with 13 bases left in between. CDR3 amino acids: CASSSVQVSSYNEQFF. The CDR3 nucleotides read TGCGCCAGCAGCTCGGTCCAGGTGAGCTCCTACAATGAGCAGTTCTTC.

The CDR3 sequence is CASSPTSDYSAGELFF. Written as DNA, the CDR3 is TGTGCCAGCTCACCAACCAGCGACTACTCCGCCGGGGAGCTGTTTTTT. The chain uses TRBV18 and TRBJ2-2; tentatively, D is TRBD2 (5 bases). V gave up 2 bases and J gave up 6 bases, with 16 bases separating them. The germline V gene has CDR1 KGHSH and CDR2 LQKENI. The CDR3 covers 16 residues.